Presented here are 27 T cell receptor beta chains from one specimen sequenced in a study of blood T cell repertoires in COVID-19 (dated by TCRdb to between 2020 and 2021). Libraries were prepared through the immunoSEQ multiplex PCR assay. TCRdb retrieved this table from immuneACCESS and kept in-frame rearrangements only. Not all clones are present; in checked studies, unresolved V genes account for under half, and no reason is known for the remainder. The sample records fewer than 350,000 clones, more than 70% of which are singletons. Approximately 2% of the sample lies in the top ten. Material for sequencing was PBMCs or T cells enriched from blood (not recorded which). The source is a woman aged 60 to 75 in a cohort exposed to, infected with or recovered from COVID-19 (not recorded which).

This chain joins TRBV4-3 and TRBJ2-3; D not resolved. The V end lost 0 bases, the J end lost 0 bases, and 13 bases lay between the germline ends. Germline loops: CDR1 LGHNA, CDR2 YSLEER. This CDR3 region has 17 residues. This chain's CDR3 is CASSQDLSRASTDTQYF. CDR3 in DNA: TGCGCCAGCAGCCAAGATTTGTCTAGAGCTAGCACAGATACGCAGTATTTT.

The CDR3 here is CASSVSRPTNEKLFF. The CDR3 nucleotides are TGTGCCAGCAGTGTAAGCAGGCCAACTAATGAAAAACTGTTTTTT. The V and J genes are TRBV2 and TRBJ1-4; the D is unclear. Trimming took off 4 bases at V and 0 bases at J, with 9 bases between the two ends. CDR3 size: 15 residues. Germline values: CDR1 SNHLY, CDR2 FYNNEI.

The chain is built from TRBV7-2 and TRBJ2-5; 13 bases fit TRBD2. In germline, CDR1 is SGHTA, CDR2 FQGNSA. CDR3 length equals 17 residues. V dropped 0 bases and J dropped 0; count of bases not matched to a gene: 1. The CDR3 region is CASSLATSGRNQETQYF. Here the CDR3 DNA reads TGTGCCAGCAGCTTAGCGACTAGCGGGAGGAACCAAGAGACCCAGTACTTC.

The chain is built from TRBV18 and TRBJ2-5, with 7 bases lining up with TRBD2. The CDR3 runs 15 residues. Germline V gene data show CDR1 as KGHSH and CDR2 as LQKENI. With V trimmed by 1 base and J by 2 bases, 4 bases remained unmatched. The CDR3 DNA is TGTGCCAGCTCACCACAGTACGGGGGGCAAGAGACCCAGTACTTC. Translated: CASSPQYGGQETQYF.

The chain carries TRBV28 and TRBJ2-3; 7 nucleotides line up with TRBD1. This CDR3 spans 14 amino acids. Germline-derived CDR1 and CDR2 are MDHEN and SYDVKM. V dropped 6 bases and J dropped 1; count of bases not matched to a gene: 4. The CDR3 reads CASRHRGRTDTQYF. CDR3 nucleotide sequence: TGTGCCAGCAGGCACAGGGGCCGCACAGATACGCAGTATTTT.

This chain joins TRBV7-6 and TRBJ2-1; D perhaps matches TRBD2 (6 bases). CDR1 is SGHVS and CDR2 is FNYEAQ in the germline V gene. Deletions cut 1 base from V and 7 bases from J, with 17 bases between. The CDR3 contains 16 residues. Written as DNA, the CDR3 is TGTGCCAGCAGCTTAGTAGATAGCGGAGTTGGAAATGAGCAGTTCTTC. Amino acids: CASSLVDSGVGNEQFF.

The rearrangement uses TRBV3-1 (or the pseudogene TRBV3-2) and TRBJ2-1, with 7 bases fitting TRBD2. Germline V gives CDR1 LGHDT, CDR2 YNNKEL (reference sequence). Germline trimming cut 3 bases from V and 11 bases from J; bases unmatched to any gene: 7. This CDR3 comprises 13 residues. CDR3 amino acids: CASSQGSSGKQFF. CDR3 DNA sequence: TGTGCCAGCAGCCAGGGCTCTAGCGGAAAGCAGTTCTTC.

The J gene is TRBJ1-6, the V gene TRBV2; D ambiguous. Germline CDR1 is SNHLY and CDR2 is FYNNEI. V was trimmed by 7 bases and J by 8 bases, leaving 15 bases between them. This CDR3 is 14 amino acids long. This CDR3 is CASNRVGRDSPLHF. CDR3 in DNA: TGTGCCAGCAATCGGGTAGGGAGGGATTCACCCCTCCACTTT.

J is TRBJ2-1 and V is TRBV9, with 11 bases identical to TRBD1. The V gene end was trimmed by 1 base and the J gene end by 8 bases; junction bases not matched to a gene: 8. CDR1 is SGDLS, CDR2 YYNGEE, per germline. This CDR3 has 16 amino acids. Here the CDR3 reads CASSVTARTGGDEQFF. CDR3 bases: TGTGCCAGCAGCGTAACAGCCAGGACAGGGGGCGATGAGCAGTTCTTC.

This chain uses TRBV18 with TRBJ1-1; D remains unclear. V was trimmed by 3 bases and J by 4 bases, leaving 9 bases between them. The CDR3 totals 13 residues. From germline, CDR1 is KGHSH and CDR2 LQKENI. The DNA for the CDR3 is TGTGCCAGCTCACCGGAGGGAGGCACTGAAGCTTTCTTT. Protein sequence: CASSPEGGTEAFF.

The CDR3 region is CASSLEQGWGEQYF. The CDR3 DNA reads as TGTGCCAGCAGCTTGGAACAGGGCTGGGGCGAGCAGTACTTC. This chain links TRBV7-9 with TRBJ2-7; possibly TRBD1 for D (6 bases). The CDR3 length is 14 residues. V was pared by 3 bases and J by 6 bases, with 15 bases between. Germline CDR1 and CDR2: SEHNR and FQNEAQ (reference sequence).

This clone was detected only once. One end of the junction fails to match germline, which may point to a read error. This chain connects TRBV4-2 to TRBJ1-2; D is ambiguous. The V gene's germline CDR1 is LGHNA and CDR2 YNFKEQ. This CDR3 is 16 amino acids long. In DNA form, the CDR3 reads TGTGCCAGCAGCCAAGCCCTCATACCAACTAAATATGGCTACACCTTC. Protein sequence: CASSQALIPTKYGYTF.

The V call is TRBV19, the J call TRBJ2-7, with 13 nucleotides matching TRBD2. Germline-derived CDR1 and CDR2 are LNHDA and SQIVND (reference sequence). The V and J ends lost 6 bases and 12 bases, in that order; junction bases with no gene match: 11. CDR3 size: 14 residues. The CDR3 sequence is CASRPGLAGPRRYF. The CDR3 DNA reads TGTGCCAGTAGACCGGGACTAGCGGGACCACGGCGGTACTTC.

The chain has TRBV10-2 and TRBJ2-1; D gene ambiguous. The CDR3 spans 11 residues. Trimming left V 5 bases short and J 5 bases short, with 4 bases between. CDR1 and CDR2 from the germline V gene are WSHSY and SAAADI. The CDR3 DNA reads TGCGCCAGCAGTTCCAACAATGAGCAGTTCTTC. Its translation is CASSSNNEQFF.

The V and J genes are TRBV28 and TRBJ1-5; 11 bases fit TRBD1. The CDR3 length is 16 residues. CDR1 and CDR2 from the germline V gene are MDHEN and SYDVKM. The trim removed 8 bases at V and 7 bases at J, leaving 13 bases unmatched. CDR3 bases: TGTGCCAGCCGAGGACAGGGGGCGCGAAAAAAACAGCCCCAGCATTTT. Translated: CASRGQGARKKQPQHF.

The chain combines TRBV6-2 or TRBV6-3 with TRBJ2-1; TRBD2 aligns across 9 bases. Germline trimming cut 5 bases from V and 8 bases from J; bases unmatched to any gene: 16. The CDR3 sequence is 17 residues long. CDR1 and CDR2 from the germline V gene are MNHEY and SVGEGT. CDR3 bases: TGTGCCAGCAGTCAAGACATAGCGGGAGCGGGAATCGATGAGCAGTTCTTC. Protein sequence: CASSQDIAGAGIDEQFF.

This chain's CDR3 is CASSQGFSGSSTDTQYF. The CDR3 DNA follows: TGCGCCAGCAGCCAGGGATTTAGCGGGTCTAGCACAGATACGCAGTATTTT. The gene calls are TRBV4-1 and TRBJ2-3; 7 bases map to TRBD2. V lost 3 bases, J lost 0 bases, and 9 bases stayed unmatched. Germline V gene lookup returns CDR1 MGHRA and CDR2 YSYEKL. This CDR3 spans 17 amino acids.

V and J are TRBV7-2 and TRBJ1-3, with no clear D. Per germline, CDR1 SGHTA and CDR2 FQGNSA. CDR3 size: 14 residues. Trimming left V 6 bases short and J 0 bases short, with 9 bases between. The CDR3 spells CASSFGSSGNTIYF. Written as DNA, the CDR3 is TGTGCCAGCAGTTTTGGGAGCTCTGGAAACACCATATATTTT. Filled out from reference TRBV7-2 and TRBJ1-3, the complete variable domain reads GAGVSQSPSNKVTEKGKDVELRCDPISGHTALYWYRQSLGQGLEFLIYFQGNSAPDKSGLPSDRFSAERTGGSVSTLTIQRTQQEDSAVYLCASSFGSSGNTIYFGEGSWLTVV.

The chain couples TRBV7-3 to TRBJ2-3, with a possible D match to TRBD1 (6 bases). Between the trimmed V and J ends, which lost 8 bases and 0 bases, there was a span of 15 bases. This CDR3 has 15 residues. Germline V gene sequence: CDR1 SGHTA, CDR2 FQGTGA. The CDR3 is CASRRRGLSTDTQYF. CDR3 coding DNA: TGTGCCAGCCGAAGAAGGGGGTTGAGCACAGATACGCAGTATTTT.

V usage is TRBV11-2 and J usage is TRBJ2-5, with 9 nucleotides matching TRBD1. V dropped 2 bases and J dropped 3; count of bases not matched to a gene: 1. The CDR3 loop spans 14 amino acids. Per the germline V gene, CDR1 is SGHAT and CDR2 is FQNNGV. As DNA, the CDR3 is TGTGCCAGCAGCTTATGGGACAGGGAAGAGACCCAGTACTTC. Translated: CASSLWDREETQYF. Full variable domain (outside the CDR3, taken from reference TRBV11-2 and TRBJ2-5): EAGVAQSPRYKIIEKRQSVAFWCNPISGHATLYWYQQILGQGPKLLIQFQNNGVVDDSQLPKDRFSAERLKGVDSTLKIQPAKLEDSAVYLCASSLWDREETQYFGPGTRLLVL.

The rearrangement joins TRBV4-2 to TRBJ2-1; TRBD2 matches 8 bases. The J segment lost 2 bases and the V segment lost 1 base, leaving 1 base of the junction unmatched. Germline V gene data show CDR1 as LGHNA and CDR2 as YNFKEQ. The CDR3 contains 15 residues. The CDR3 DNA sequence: TGTGCCAGCAGCCAAGGCGGGGGGACCTACAATGAGCAGTTCTTC. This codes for CASSQGGGTYNEQFF.

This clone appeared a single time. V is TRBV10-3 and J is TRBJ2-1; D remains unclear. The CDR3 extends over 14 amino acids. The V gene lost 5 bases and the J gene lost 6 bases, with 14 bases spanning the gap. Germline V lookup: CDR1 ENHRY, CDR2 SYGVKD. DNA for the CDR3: TGTGCCATCAGTTTTCCCCCCGCGGTCAATGAGCAGTTCTTC. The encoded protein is CAISFPPAVNEQFF.

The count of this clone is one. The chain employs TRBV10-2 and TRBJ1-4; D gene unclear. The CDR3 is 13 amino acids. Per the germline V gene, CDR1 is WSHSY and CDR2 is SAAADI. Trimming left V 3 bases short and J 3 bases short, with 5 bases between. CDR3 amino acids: CASSDRSNEKLFF. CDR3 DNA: TGCGCCAGCAGTGACAGATCTAATGAAAAACTGTTTTTT.

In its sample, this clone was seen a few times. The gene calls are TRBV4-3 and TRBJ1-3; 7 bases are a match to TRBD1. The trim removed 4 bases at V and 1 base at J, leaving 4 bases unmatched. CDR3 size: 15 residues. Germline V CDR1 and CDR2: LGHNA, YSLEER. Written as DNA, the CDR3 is TGCGCCAGCAGCCCAACGACAGGGTCTGGAAACACCATATATTTT. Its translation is CASSPTTGSGNTIYF.

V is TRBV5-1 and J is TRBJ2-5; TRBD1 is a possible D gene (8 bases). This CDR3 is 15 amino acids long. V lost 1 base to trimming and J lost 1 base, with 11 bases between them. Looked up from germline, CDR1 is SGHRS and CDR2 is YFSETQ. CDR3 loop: CASSLTGGVQETQYF. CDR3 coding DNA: TGCGCCAGCAGCTTGACAGGGGGGGTCCAAGAGACCCAGTACTTC.

The CDR3 loop is CASSPQTGTTEAFF. The CDR3 DNA follows: TGTGCCAGCTCACCACAAACAGGGACCACTGAAGCTTTCTTT. The chain uses TRBV18 and TRBJ1-1, with a tentative D call TRBD1 (6 bases). The CDR3 is 14 residues long. Trimming took 1 base from V and 4 from J, leaving 10 bases between them. Germline loops: CDR1 KGHSH, CDR2 LQKENI.

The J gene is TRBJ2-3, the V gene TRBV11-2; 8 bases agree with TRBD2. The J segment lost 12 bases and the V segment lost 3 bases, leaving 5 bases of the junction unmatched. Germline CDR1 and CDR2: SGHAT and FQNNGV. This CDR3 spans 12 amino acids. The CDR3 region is CASSLISGNQYF. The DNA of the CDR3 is TGTGCCAGCAGCTTGATTAGCGGGAACCAGTATTTT.